The source of this T cell receptor beta chain is a study of shared clonotypes between healthy human individuals. Turning to the study itself: The cohort comprised a couple of women and a few men. Their ages spanned 18 to 49 years.

Germline V gene lookup returns CDR1 SNHLY and CDR2 FYNNEI. This CDR3 region has 13 residues. Study results and limitations: The diversity represented, both genetic and in exposure history, was limited by few donors.

Original handling: Filtering differed since immunoSEQ provided only junctions, with no quality scores. Using immunoSEQ multiplex PCR, the repertoire was profiled, and TCRdb retains in-frame clones only, with some absent. V and J calls and clone size follow that table, whereas D and trimming were derived from the DNA. The sample shows a few hundred thousand clones, about 97% of them seen only once. The CD4+ fraction was divided into a CD45RA+ naive subset and a CD45RA-negative memory subset. On this clone: Its cognate antigen is unknown. A read error may account for a junction end that differs from germline.

This rearrangement joins TRBV2 to TRBJ2-3, with no clear D. The source material was naive CD4+ T cells sorted from blood. Subset indicated: CD45RA+ positively selected. The source is a woman younger than 45 in good health. CDR3: CASSPNPLIYGIF. In nucleotides, the CDR3 is TGTGCCAGCTCCCCCAATCCACTCATCTACGGTATTTTT.